The 16 T cell receptor beta chains reported below all come from one sample, sequenced in a study of neurological immune-mediated disorders. TCRdb re-analysed the 5' RACE reads in MiXCR, keeping a single row per CDR3 protein. This sample yields about 41,000 distinct CDR3 sequences, of which approximately 12% are seen a single time; around 1.3% belongs to the top ten. The specimen was PBMCs. The receptors here all came from a female donor in good health.

The sample holds many counts of this clonotype. The chain carries TRBV2 and TRBJ1-5; D may correspond to TRBD1 or TRBD2 (7 bases each). The end of the DNA fits TRBJ2-3 better, so the J call may be wrong. Germline assignment: CDR1 SNHLY and CDR2 FYNNEI. The CDR3 runs 14 residues. The CDR3 coding sequence is TGTGCCAGCAAGATCGACAGGGAGGGTCAGCCCCAGTATTTT. This sequence encodes CASKIDREGQPQYF.

This clonotype was observed many times. The chain uses TRBV12-3 or TRBV12-4 and TRBJ1-1; D gene uncertain. The CDR3 is 16 amino acids. The V end was cut by 3 bases, the J end by 0 bases, with 14 bases between. CDR3 DNA: TGTGCCAGCAGTTTGAGAAGTGACCGGATGAACACTGAAGCTTTCTTT. Protein: CASSLRSDRMNTEAFF.

This clonotype was seen many times. The chain couples TRBV12-3 or TRBV12-4 to TRBJ1-5; no clear D. This CDR3 has 12 amino acids. V shed 6 bases and J shed 7 bases, with 10 bases lying between them. CDR3 in amino acids: CASSPIRQPQHF. As DNA, the CDR3 is TGTGCCAGCAGCCCGATTAGGCAGCCCCAGCATTTT.

There are many counts of this clonotype. This sequence joins TRBV20-1 and TRBJ2-7, with 14 positions matching TRBD2. The ends lost 4 bases at V and 2 bases at J; junction bases unmatched: 10. Germline CDR1 DFQATT, CDR2 SNEGSKA (reference sequence). This CDR3 spans 17 amino acids. The CDR3 bases are TGCAGTGCTACCCGACTAGCGGGAGGGCCCCCCCCCTACGAGCAGTACTTC. As protein: CSATRLAGGPPPYEQYF.

This clonotype was detected many times. This chain uses TRBV5-1 with TRBJ2-3; D is unclear. V lost 4 bases and J 0 bases, leaving 9 bases between the germline ends. CDR3 length: 14 amino acids. Germline loops: CDR1 SGHRS, CDR2 YFSETQ. CDR3 protein: CASSRDMSTDTQYF. The CDR3 DNA sequence: TGCGCCAGCAGCCGAGACATGAGCACAGATACGCAGTATTTT.

The table lists this clonotype with many counts. The V gene is TRBV3-1, the J gene TRBJ1-3; D is ambiguous. CDR1 LGHDT and CDR2 YNNKEL come from the germline V gene (reference sequence). The V end was cut by 2 bases, the J end by 1 base, with 18 bases between. This CDR3 spans 18 amino acids. The DNA of the CDR3 is TGTGCCAGCAGCCAACTCATGAACGGGCCTTCATCTGGAAACACCATATATTTT. Translation gives CASSQLMNGPSSGNTIYF.

There are many counts of this clonotype. The chain links TRBV24-1 to TRBJ2-1; D perhaps matches TRBD1 (6 bases). The length of the CDR3 is 15 residues. V was trimmed by 6 bases and J by 5 bases, leaving 16 bases between them. Germline V gene lookup returns CDR1 KGHDR and CDR2 SFDVKD. CDR3 region: CATSRTELINNEQFF. DNA for the CDR3: TGTGCCACCAGTCGGACAGAGCTAATCAACAATGAGCAGTTCTTC.

On this clonotype itself: It may be a read error: a sequence one base away is much more abundant. This chain joins TRBV5-1 and TRBJ2-2; 8 bases match TRBD2. The CDR3 consists of 16 residues. CDR1 and CDR2 from the germline V gene are SGHRS and YFSETQ. J was trimmed by 6 bases and V by 5 bases; bases with no gene match: 12. CDR3 DNA: TGCGCCAGCAGTCTGACTAGCGTAGGAGGGTCCGGGGAGCTGTTTTTT. Its translation is CASSLTSVGGSGELFF.

There are many counts of this clonotype. The V and J genes are TRBV19 and TRBJ2-7, with unresolved D. The CDR3 runs to 11 residues. Trimming took off 8 bases at V and 3 bases at J, with 8 bases between the two ends. In germline, CDR1 is LNHDA, CDR2 SQIVND (reference sequence). The CDR3 here is CASSDRYEQYF. The CDR3 bases are TGTGCCAGTTCTGACCGCTACGAGCAGTACTTC. Supplemented by reference TRBV19 and TRBJ2-7, the full variable domain reads DGGITQSPKYLFRKEGQNVTLSCEQNLNHDAMYWYRQDPGQGLRLIYYSQIVNDFQKGDIAEGYSVSREKKESFPLTVTSAQKNPTAFYLCASSDRYEQYFGPGTRLTVT.

This clonotype showed up many times. The V call is TRBV20-1, the J call TRBJ1-1; perhaps TRBD1 as D (5 bases). V was trimmed by 5 bases and J by 0 bases, leaving 13 bases between them. Per the germline V gene, CDR1 is DFQATT and CDR2 is SNEGSKA (reference sequence). This CDR3 is 14 amino acids long. In nucleotides, the CDR3 is TGCAGTGCTGGAGGGACTCTTATGAACACTGAAGCTTTCTTT. It specifies CSAGGTLMNTEAFF.

This clonotype appeared many times. The V call is TRBV20-1, the J call TRBJ2-7; no reliable D call. The CDR3 contains 12 residues. Germline-derived CDR1 and CDR2 are DFQATT and SNEGSKA (reference sequence). V was shortened by 6 bases and J by 2 bases, with 11 bases between the two germline ends. DNA of the CDR3: TGCAGTGCACAACTGGGGACCTACGAGCAGTACTTC. Amino acids: CSAQLGTYEQYF.

In nucleotides, the CDR3 is TGTGCCAGCAGCTTACTAGGACAGCCCTACGAGCAGTACTTC. Translation: CASSLLGQPYEQYF. The chain uses TRBV7-2 and TRBJ2-7, with D possibly TRBD1 on 6 matching bases. Per the germline V gene, CDR1 is SGHTA and CDR2 is FQGNSA. CDR3 length: 14 amino acids. Trimming removed 2 bases from V and 2 bases from J, with 10 bases in between.

This clonotype came up many times. The chain recombines TRBV29-1 with TRBJ2-7; no clear D gene. Germline V gene lookup returns CDR1 SQVTM and CDR2 ANQGSEA. CDR3 size: 13 residues. Trimming stripped 6 bases from V and 3 bases from J, with 15 bases between. In DNA, the CDR3 is TGCAGCGTGATATCACCCCATTTCTACGAGCAGTACTTC. Protein sequence: CSVISPHFYEQYF.

About this clonotype itself: The junction departs from germline at one end; a sequencing error may be responsible. This chain links TRBV16 with TRBJ1-3; unclear D gene. The CDR3 runs to 13 residues. Germline-derived CDR1 and CDR2 are KGHSY and FQNENV. Here the CDR3 DNA reads TGTGCCAGCAGCCAAAGCTCTGAAAACACCATATATTTT. Translated: CASSQSSENTIYF.

This clonotype was counted between two and nine times. This chain uses TRBV20-1 with TRBJ2-1, with 10 nucleotides matching TRBD2. Germline V CDR1 and CDR2: DFQATT, SNEGSKA (reference sequence). With 4 bases clipped from V and 7 bases from J, the junction kept 10 bases outside the gene matches. The CDR3 spans 15 residues. CDR3 loop: CSATPSGSSRNEQFF. In DNA form, the CDR3 reads TGCAGTGCTACACCTAGCGGGAGTTCGAGGAATGAGCAGTTCTTC.

A remark on this clonotype: It may be a read error: a sequence one base away is much more abundant. The J gene is TRBJ2-1, the V gene TRBV20-1, with a weak D call TRBD2 (7 bases). The V gene lost 3 bases and the J gene lost 4 bases, with 19 bases spanning the gap. Looked up from germline, CDR1 is DFQATT and CDR2 is SNEGSKA (reference sequence). CDR3 length: 16 residues. The CDR3 reads CSASSRGGPWYNEQFF. The CDR3, as DNA: TGCAGTGCTAGTTCTAGGGGGGGCCCTTGGTACAATGAGCAGTTCTTC.